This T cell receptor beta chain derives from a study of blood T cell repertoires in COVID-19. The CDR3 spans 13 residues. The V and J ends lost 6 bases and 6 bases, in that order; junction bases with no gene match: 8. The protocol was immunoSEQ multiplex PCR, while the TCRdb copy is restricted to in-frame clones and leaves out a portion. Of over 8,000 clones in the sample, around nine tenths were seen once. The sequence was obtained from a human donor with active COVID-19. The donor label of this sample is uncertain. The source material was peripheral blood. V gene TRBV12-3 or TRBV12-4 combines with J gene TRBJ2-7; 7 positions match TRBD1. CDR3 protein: CASRTGRKGEQYF. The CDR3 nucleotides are TGTGCCAGCAGGACAGGGAGAAAGGGCGAGCAGTACTTC.